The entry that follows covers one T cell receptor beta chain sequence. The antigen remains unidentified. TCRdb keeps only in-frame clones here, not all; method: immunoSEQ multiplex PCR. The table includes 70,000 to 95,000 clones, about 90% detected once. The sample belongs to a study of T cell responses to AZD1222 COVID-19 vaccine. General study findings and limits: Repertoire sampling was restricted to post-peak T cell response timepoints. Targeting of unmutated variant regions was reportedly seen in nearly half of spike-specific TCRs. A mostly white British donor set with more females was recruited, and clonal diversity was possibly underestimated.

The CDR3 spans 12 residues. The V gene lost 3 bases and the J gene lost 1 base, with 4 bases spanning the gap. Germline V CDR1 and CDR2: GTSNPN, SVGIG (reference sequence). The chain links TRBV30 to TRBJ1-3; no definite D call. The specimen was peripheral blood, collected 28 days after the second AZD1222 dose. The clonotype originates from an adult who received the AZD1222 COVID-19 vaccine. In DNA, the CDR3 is TGTGCCTGGAGAAGTTCTGGAAACACCATATATTTT. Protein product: CAWRSSGNTIYF.